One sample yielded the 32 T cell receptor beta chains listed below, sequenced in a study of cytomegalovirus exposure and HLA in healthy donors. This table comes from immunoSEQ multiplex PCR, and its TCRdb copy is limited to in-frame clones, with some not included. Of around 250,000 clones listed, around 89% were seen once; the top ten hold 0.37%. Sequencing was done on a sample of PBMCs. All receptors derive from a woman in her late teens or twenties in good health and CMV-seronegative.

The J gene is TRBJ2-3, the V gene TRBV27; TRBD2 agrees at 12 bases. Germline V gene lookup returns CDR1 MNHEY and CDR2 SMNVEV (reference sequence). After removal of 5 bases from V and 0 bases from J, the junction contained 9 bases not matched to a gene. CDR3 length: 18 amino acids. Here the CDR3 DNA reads TGTGCCAGCAGTCCACTTCCTAGCGGGGGGGAGAGCACAGATACGCAGTATTTT. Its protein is CASSPLPSGGESTDTQYF.

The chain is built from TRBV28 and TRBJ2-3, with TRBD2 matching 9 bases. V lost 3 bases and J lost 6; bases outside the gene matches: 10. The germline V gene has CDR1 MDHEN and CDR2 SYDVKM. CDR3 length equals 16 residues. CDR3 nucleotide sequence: TGTGCCAGCAGTTTGGGTCTTAGCGGGGGCGAGGATACGCAGTATTTT. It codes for CASSLGLSGGEDTQYF.

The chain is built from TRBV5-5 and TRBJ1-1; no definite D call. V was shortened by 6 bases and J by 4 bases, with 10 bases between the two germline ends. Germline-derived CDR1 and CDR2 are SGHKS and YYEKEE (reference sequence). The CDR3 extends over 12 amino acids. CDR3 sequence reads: CASTHTGTEAFF. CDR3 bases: TGTGCCAGCACCCATACGGGCACTGAAGCTTTCTTT.

CDR3 bases: TGTGCCAGCAGTTCTCACCCGGGGAAAAACATTCAGTACTTC. Translated, it gives CASSSHPGKNIQYF. V is TRBV27 and J is TRBJ2-4; D possibly corresponds to TRBD2 (5 bases). Trimming removed 4 bases from V and 4 bases from J, with 11 bases in between. The CDR3 runs to 14 residues. Germline V gives CDR1 MNHEY, CDR2 SMNVEV (reference sequence).

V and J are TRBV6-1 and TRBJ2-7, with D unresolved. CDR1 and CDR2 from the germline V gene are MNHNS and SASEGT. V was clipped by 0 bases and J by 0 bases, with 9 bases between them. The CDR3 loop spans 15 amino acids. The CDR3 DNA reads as TGTGCCAGCAGTGAAGCAGAACACAGCTCCTACGAGCAGTACGTC. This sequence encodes CASSEAEHSSYEQYV.

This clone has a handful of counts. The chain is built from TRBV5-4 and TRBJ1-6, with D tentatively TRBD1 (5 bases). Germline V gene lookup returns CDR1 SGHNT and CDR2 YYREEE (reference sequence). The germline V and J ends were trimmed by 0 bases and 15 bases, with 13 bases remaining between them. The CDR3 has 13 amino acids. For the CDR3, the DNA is TGTGCCAGCAGCTTGGCGGGGGGGAACGACCTCCACTTT. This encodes CASSLAGGNDLHF.

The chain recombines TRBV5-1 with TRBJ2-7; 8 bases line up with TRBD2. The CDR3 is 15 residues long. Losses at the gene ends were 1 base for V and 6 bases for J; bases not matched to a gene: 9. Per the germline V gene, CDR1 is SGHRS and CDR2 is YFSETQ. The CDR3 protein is CASSLLPGGAGEQYV. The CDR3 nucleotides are TGCGCCAGCAGCTTGTTACCCGGGGGGGCCGGCGAGCAGTACGTC.

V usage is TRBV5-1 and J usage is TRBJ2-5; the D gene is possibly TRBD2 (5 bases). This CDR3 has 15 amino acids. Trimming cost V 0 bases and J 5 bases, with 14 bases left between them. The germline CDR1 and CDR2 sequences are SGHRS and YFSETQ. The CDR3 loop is CASSLDGWGEETQYF. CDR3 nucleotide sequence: TGCGCCAGCAGCTTGGACGGGTGGGGAGAGGAGACCCAGTACTTC.

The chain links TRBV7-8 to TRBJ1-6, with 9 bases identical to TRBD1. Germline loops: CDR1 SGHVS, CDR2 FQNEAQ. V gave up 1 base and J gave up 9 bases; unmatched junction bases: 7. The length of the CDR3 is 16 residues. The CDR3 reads CASSLGTDRGSSPLHF. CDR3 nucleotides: TGTGCCAGCAGCTTAGGAACGGACAGGGGAAGTTCACCCCTCCACTTT.

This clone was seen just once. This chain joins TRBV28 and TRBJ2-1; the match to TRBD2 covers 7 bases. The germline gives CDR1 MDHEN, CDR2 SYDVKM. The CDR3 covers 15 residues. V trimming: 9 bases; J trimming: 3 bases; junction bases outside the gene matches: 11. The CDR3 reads CASTHGGSFYNEQFF. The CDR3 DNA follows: TGTGCCAGTACACACGGGGGGTCGTTCTACAATGAGCAGTTCTTC.

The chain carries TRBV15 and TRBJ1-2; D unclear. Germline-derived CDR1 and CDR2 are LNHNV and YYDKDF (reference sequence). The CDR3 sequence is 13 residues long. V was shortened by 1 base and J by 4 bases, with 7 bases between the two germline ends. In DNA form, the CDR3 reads TGTGCCACCAGCAGAGGCCAGTTCTATGGCTACACCTTC. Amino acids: CATSRGQFYGYTF.

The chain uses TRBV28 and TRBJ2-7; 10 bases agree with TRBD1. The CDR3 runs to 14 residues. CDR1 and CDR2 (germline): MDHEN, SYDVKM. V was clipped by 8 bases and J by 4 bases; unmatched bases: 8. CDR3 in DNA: TGTGCCAGCGGTCGGGACAGGGGTTGGTACGAGCAGTACTTC. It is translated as CASGRDRGWYEQYF.

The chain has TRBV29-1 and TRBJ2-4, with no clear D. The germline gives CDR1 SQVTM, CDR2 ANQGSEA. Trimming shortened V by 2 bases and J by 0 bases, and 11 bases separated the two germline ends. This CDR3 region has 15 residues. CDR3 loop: CSVEFRFLAKNIQYF. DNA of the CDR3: TGCAGCGTTGAATTTAGATTTCTAGCCAAAAACATTCAGTACTTC.

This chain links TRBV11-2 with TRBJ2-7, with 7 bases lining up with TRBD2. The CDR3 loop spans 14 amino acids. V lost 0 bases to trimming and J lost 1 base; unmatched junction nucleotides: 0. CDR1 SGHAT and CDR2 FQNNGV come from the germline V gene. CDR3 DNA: TGTGCCAGCAGCTTAGAGGGGGGGTCCTACGAGCAGTACTTC. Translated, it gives CASSLEGGSYEQYF.

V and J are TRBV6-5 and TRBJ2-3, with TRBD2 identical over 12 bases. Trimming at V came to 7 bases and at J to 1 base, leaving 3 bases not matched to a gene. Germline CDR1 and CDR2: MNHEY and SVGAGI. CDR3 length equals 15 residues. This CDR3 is CASTLAGGRTDTQYF. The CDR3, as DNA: TGTGCCAGCACCCTAGCGGGGGGGCGCACAGATACGCAGTATTTT.

CDR3: CASSLGLAGGLKTQYF. CDR3 nucleotides: TGTGCCAGCAGCTTGGGACTAGCGGGGGGACTGAAGACCCAGTACTTC. The gene calls are TRBV7-2 and TRBJ2-5; 15 nucleotides line up with TRBD2. CDR3 length equals 16 residues. The J segment lost 6 bases and the V segment lost 3 bases, leaving 5 bases of the junction unmatched. The germline gives CDR1 SGHTA, CDR2 FQGNSA.

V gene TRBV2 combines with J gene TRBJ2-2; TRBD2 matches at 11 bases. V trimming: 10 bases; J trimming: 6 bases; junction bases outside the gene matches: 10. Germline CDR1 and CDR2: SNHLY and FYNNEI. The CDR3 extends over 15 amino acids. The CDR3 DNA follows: TGTGCCATCTCAGACGCTAGCGGGGGGTCCGGGGAGCTGTTTTTT. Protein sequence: CAISDASGGSGELFF.

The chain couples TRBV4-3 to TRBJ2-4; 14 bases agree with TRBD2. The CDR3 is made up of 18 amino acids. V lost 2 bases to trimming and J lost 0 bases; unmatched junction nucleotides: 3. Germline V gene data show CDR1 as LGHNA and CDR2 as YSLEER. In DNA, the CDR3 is TGCGCCAGCAGCCAACCGGGACTAGCGGGGGCAGCCAAAAACATTCAGTACTTC. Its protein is CASSQPGLAGAAKNIQYF.

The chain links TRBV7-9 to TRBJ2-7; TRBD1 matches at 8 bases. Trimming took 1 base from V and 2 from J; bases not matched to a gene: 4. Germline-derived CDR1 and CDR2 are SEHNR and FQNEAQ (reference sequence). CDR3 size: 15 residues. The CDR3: CASSLGWDRPYEQYF. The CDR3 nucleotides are TGTGCCAGCAGCTTAGGATGGGACAGGCCCTACGAGCAGTACTTC.

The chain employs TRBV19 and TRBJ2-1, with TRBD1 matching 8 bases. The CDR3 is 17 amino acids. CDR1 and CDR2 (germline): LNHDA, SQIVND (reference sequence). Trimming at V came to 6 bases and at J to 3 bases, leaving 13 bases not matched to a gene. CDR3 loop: CASRADRAEGVYNEQFF. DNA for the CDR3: TGTGCCAGTAGAGCGGACAGGGCTGAAGGGGTCTACAATGAGCAGTTCTTC.

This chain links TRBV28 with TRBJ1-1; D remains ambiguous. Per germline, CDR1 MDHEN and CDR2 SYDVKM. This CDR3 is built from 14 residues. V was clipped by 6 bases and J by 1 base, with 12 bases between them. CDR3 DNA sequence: TGTGCCAGCAGACTCGGAGGGTCGAACACTGAAGCTTTCTTT. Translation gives CASRLGGSNTEAFF.

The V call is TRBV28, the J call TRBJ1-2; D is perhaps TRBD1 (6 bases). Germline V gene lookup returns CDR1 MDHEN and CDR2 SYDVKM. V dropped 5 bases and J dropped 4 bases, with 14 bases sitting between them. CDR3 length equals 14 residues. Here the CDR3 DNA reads TGTGCCAGCAGTCTACGACAGGCCCTCTATGGCTACACCTTC. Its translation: CASSLRQALYGYTF.

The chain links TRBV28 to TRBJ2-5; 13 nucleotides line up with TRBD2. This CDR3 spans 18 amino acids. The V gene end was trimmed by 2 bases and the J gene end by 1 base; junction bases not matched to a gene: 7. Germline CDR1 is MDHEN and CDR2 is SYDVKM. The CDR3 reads CASSLILAGGTLQETQYF. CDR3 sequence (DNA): TGTGCCAGCAGTTTAATACTAGCGGGGGGGACACTCCAAGAGACCCAGTACTTC.

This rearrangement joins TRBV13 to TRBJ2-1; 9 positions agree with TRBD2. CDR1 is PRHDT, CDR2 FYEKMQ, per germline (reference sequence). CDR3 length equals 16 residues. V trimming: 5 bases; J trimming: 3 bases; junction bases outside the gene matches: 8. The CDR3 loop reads CASSPGRRGGYNEQFF. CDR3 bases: TGTGCCAGCAGCCCCGGAAGGCGGGGGGGCTACAATGAGCAGTTCTTC.

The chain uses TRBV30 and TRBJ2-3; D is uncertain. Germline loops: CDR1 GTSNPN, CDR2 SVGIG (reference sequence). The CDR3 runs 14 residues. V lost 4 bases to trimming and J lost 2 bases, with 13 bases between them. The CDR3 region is CAWTRVLHTDTQYF. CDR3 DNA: TGTGCCTGGACTCGGGTCTTGCACACAGATACGCAGTATTTT.

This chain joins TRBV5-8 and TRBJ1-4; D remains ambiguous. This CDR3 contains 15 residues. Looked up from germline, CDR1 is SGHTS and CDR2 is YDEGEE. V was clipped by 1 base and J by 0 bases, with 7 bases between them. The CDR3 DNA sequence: TGTGCCAGCAGCTTGCGGGGTGCAACTAATGAAAAACTGTTTTTT. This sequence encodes CASSLRGATNEKLFF.

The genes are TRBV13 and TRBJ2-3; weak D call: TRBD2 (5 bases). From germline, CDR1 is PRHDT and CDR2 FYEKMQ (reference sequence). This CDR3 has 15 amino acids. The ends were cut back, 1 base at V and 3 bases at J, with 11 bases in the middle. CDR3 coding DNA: TGTGCCAGCAGCTTAGTAACCGGGGAAACAGATACGCAGTATTTT. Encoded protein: CASSLVTGETDTQYF.

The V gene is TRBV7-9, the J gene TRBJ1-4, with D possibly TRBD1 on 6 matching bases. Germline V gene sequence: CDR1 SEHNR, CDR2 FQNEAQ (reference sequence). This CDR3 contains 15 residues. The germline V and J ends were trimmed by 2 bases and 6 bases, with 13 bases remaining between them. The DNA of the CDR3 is TGTGCCAGCAGCTTATTGGGCAGGGGAGATGAAAAACTGTTTTTT. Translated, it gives CASSLLGRGDEKLFF.

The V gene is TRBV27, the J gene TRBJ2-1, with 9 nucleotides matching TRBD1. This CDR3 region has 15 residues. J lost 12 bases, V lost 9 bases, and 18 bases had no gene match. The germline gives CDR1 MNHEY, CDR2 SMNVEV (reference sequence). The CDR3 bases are TGTGCCAGTAACCACAGGGGGCACCGAGGGACCGGGCAGTTCTTC. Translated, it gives CASNHRGHRGTGQFF.

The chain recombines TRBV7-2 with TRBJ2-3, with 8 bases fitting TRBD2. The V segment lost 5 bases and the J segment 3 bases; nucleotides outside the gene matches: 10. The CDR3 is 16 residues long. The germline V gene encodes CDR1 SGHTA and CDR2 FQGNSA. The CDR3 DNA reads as TGTGCCAGCAGCCCCCCTCGGGGGGGAGGGACAGATACGCAGTATTTT. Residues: CASSPPRGGGTDTQYF.

Here the CDR3 DNA reads TGTGCCAGCAGACAAGACAGGCACCATAGCAATCAGCCCCAGCATTTT. It codes for CASRQDRHHSNQPQHF. The chain joins TRBV7-4 to TRBJ1-5; a weak D match, TRBD1 (6 bases). Deletions cut 6 bases from V and 0 bases from J, with 15 bases between. The CDR3 has 16 residues. Germline V lookup: CDR1 SGHVT, CDR2 SQSDAQ.

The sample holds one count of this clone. CDR3 sequence: CASSFLHYGYTF. The CDR3 DNA is TGTGCCAGCAGTTTTCTACACTATGGCTACACCTTC. V usage is TRBV28 and J usage is TRBJ1-2; D is unclear. The CDR3 has 12 amino acids. V was trimmed by 3 bases and J by 3 bases, leaving 5 bases between them. Germline lookup yields CDR1 MDHEN and CDR2 SYDVKM.